These 22 T cell receptor beta chains were sequenced from one sample in a study of T-cell reconstitution after alpha-beta-depleted transplantation in children. Findings and limits, study-wide: Among T cells one year after transplant, newly produced cells accounted for most counts and diversity.

The antigens of these receptors remain unknown. Researchers prepared the TCRbeta library using unique molecular identifiers, the study reports. TCRdb reanalysed the PCR reads using MiXCR and keeps one entry per CDR3 protein. The repertoire consists of a few hundred thousand distinct CDR3 sequences, with roughly 7.8% occurring once and the leading ten covering 9.1%. This sample comprised peripheral blood, obtained 360 days after TCRalphabeta/CD19-depleted stem cell transplant. Receptors were obtained from a female patient aged 2 to 10 who had a stem cell transplant for Fanconi anemia, so the T cells may come from the graft donor.

This clonotype was counted many times. The chain links TRBV5-1 to TRBJ2-2, with D unclear. Germline CDR1 reads SGHRS; CDR2 reads YFSETQ. This CDR3 has 15 amino acids. Trimming removed 0 bases from V and 2 bases from J, with 8 bases in between. The CDR3, as DNA: TGCGCCAGCAGCTTGGTGCACGAAAACACCGGGGAGCTGTTTTTT. Encoded protein: CASSLVHENTGELFF.

This clonotype was counted a few times. Here the CDR3 reads CASVRDRDEKLFF. Written as DNA, the CDR3 is TGTGCCAGCGTCCGGGACAGGGACGAAAAACTGTTTTTT. The chain uses TRBV2 and TRBJ1-4, with TRBD1 identical over 9 bases. This CDR3 is 13 amino acids long. The J segment lost 8 bases and the V segment lost 8 bases, leaving 6 bases of the junction unmatched. CDR1 is SNHLY, CDR2 FYNNEI, per germline.

The chain combines TRBV27 with TRBJ2-3; D is possibly TRBD2 (7 bases). Germline CDR1 is MNHEY and CDR2 is SMNVEV (reference sequence). This CDR3 region has 17 residues. The ends were cut back, 3 bases at V and 5 bases at J, with 21 bases in the middle. This chain's CDR3 is CASSFLWWGGFEDTQYF. As DNA, the CDR3 is TGTGCCAGCAGTTTCTTGTGGTGGGGGGGCTTTGAAGATACGCAGTATTTT.

The chain carries TRBV10-2 and TRBJ2-1; 8 bases agree with TRBD1. Trimming removed 3 bases from V and 11 bases from J; junction bases left unmatched: 6. The CDR3 totals 13 residues. The germline gives CDR1 WSHSY, CDR2 SAAADI. CDR3 bases: TGCGCCAGCAGTGACCCCGGGACAGGCAAGCAGTTCTTC. Amino acids: CASSDPGTGKQFF.

This clonotype came up many times. The chain carries TRBV7-9 and TRBJ2-1; D not certain. This CDR3 comprises 13 residues. Trimming stripped 1 base from V and 8 bases from J, with 9 bases between. The V gene's germline CDR1 is SEHNR and CDR2 FQNEAQ (reference sequence). CDR3 loop: CASSLGPPDEQFF. The CDR3 nucleotides read TGTGCCAGCAGCTTAGGCCCCCCGGATGAGCAGTTCTTC.

This clonotype was detected many times. CDR3 region: CATSDFKEGREDNEQFF. For the CDR3, the DNA is TGTGCCACCAGTGATTTCAAGGAGGGCCGTGAGGACAATGAGCAGTTCTTC. The chain recombines TRBV24-1 with TRBJ2-1, with TRBD2 as a possible D gene (6 bases). The CDR3 runs to 17 residues. Trimming took off 1 base at V and 5 bases at J, with 17 bases between the two ends. The germline V gene has CDR1 KGHDR and CDR2 SFDVKD.

This clonotype was observed at least ten times. The chain joins TRBV5-1 to TRBJ2-7; D not certain. V dropped 2 bases and J dropped 6 bases, with 12 bases sitting between them. The CDR3 extends over 13 amino acids. Germline V gives CDR1 SGHRS, CDR2 YFSETQ. The CDR3 nucleotides are TGCGCCAGCAGCTTCGTCTTGGGTAGCGAGCAGTACTTC. As protein: CASSFVLGSEQYF. Together with reference TRBV5-1 and TRBJ2-7, the CDR3 gives the full variable domain: KAGVTQTPRYLIKTRGQQVTLSCSPISGHRSVSWYQQTPGQGLQFLFEYFSETQRNKGNFPGRFSGRQFSNSRSEMNVSTLELGDSALYLCASSFVLGSEQYFGPGTRLTVT.

This clonotype was detected ten times or more. V is TRBV3-1 and J is TRBJ2-7, with 7 bases aligning to TRBD2. From germline, CDR1 is LGHDT and CDR2 YNNKEL (reference sequence). The CDR3 totals 15 residues. V lost 4 bases to trimming and J lost 2 bases; unmatched junction nucleotides: 8. This CDR3 is CASSPLAGVPYEQYF. DNA of the CDR3: TGTGCCAGCAGCCCGTTAGCGGGTGTACCCTACGAGCAGTACTTC.

This clonotype was seen at least ten times. The CDR3 reads CASSLFASSYEQYF. The CDR3 DNA follows: TGTGCCAGCAGTTTATTCGCTAGCTCTTACGAGCAGTACTTC. The rearrangement uses TRBV28 and TRBJ2-7; D is perhaps TRBD2 (5 bases). Between the trimmed V and J ends, which lost 1 base and 4 bases, there was a span of 11 bases. This CDR3 has 14 amino acids. CDR1 and CDR2 from the germline V gene are MDHEN and SYDVKM.

The chain links TRBV20-1 to TRBJ2-3, with 12 bases lining up with TRBD2. After removal of 4 bases from V and 5 bases from J, the junction contained 7 bases not matched to a gene. CDR1 and CDR2 (germline): DFQATT, SNEGSKA (reference sequence). The CDR3 contains 15 residues. The CDR3 nucleotides are TGCAGTGCTACAACTAGCGGGGGGCCAGGAGATACGCAGTATTTT. Translated, it gives CSATTSGGPGDTQYF.

This clonotype was counted only a few times. The chain couples TRBV29-1 to TRBJ1-2, with TRBD1 matching 12 bases. The CDR3 is 15 residues long. V lost 2 bases, J lost 6 bases, and 7 bases stayed unmatched. Germline V CDR1 and CDR2: SQVTM, ANQGSEA. The CDR3, as DNA: TGCAGCGTTGAACCCCGGGACAGGGGGCTGGATGGCTACACCTTC. Translating it yields CSVEPRDRGLDGYTF.

J is TRBJ2-1 and V is TRBV19, with 7 bases lining up with TRBD2. Germline V gene lookup returns CDR1 LNHDA and CDR2 SQIVND (reference sequence). This CDR3 has 15 residues. J gave up 2 bases and V 4 bases, and 5 bases lay outside the gene matches. CDR3 protein: CASSTEREPYNEQFF. CDR3 bases: TGTGCCAGTAGTACCGAGCGGGAACCCTACAATGAGCAGTTCTTC. The whole variable domain, remainder taken from reference TRBV19 and TRBJ2-1, is DGGITQSPKYLFRKEGQNVTLSCEQNLNHDAMYWYRQDPGQGLRLIYYSQIVNDFQKGDIAEGYSVSREKKESFPLTVTSAQKNPTAFYLCASSTEREPYNEQFFGPGTRLTVL.

This clonotype has a handful of counts. The V gene is TRBV5-1, the J gene TRBJ1-6; 7 bases are shared with TRBD1. Germline V CDR1 and CDR2: SGHRS, YFSETQ. The CDR3 spans 16 residues. Trimming took 0 bases from V and 7 from J; bases not matched to a gene: 7. CDR3 in amino acids: CASSLDGGQSNSPLHF. CDR3 nucleotides: TGCGCCAGCAGCTTGGATGGGGGACAGTCGAATTCACCCCTCCACTTT. Together with reference TRBV5-1 and TRBJ1-6, the CDR3 gives the full variable domain: KAGVTQTPRYLIKTRGQQVTLSCSPISGHRSVSWYQQTPGQGLQFLFEYFSETQRNKGNFPGRFSGRQFSNSRSEMNVSTLELGDSALYLCASSLDGGQSNSPLHFGNGTRLTVT.

This clonotype was recorded many times. The CDR3 is CASSQYRGSSYNEQFF. In DNA form, the CDR3 reads TGTGCCAGCAGCCAGTATCGCGGGAGCTCCTACAATGAGCAGTTCTTC. The chain has TRBV9 and TRBJ2-1; 7 positions agree with TRBD2. This CDR3 is built from 16 residues. From germline, CDR1 is SGDLS and CDR2 YYNGEE. The V segment lost 4 bases and the J segment 0 bases; nucleotides outside the gene matches: 7.

This clonotype was seen ten or more times. The chain has TRBV29-1 and TRBJ2-7; D may be TRBD2 (6 bases). CDR3 size: 15 residues. CDR1 and CDR2 (germline): SQVTM, ANQGSEA. Trimming took off 4 bases at V and 2 bases at J, with 18 bases between the two ends. CDR3 region: CSVVPGAGLAYEQYF. CDR3 in DNA: TGCAGCGTTGTCCCCGGAGCGGGTCTGGCCTACGAGCAGTACTTC.

At least ten counts were recorded for this clonotype. This rearrangement joins TRBV20-1 to TRBJ2-1; unclear D gene. V was trimmed by 1 base and J by 2 bases, leaving 12 bases between them. Germline V gene sequence: CDR1 DFQATT, CDR2 SNEGSKA (reference sequence). The CDR3 runs 15 residues. The CDR3 region has the DNA TGCAGTGCTAGAGCCAGCCATCTCACCTACAATGAGCAGTTCTTC. It encodes CSARASHLTYNEQFF.

This clonotype has at least ten counts. The chain combines TRBV29-1 with TRBJ2-3; D is perhaps TRBD2 (5 bases). Trimming took off 0 bases at V and 3 bases at J, with 10 bases between the two ends. CDR1 is SQVTM and CDR2 is ANQGSEA in the germline V gene. This CDR3 contains 14 residues. CDR3 protein: CSVEEWTGTDTQYF. CDR3 nucleotide sequence: TGCAGCGTTGAAGAGTGGACGGGGACAGATACGCAGTATTTT.

At least ten counts were recorded for this clonotype. The J gene is TRBJ2-1, the V gene TRBV12-3 or TRBV12-4, with no clear D. The CDR3 covers 13 residues. V lost 6 bases, J lost 9 bases, and 15 bases lay in between. CDR3 bases: TGTGCCAGCAGACCCCTCGCTTCGTTTGAGCAGTTCTTC. This translates into CASRPLASFEQFF.

Details on this clonotype: This could be a read error, since a much larger clone is one nucleotide away. The chain combines TRBV20-1 with TRBJ1-5, with 11 nucleotides matching TRBD1. The V gene's germline CDR1 is DFQATT and CDR2 SNEGSKA (reference sequence). The CDR3 length is 16 residues. The CDR3 is CCASGQGAKSNQPQHF. The CDR3 bases are TGCTGTGCTAGTGGACAGGGGGCGAAGTCCAATCAGCCCCAGCATTTT.

The genes are TRBV3-1 and TRBJ2-1; D may be TRBD1 (5 bases). The V and J ends lost 1 base and 6 bases respectively, with 13 bases between them. The CDR3 length is 15 residues. Germline V gives CDR1 LGHDT, CDR2 YNNKEL (reference sequence). Here the CDR3 reads CASSQGRVGANEQFF. CDR3 DNA sequence: TGTGCCAGCAGCCAAGGAAGGGTTGGGGCCAATGAGCAGTTCTTC.

At least ten counts were recorded for this clonotype. The chain combines TRBV7-9 with TRBJ1-5; D not resolved. Trimming shortened V by 5 bases and J by 0 bases, and 14 bases separated the two germline ends. This CDR3 has 16 residues. CDR1 is SEHNR, CDR2 FQNEAQ, per germline (reference sequence). The CDR3 bases are TGTGCCAGCAGCCCATTCTACCGATATAGCAATCAGCCCCAGCATTTT. It codes for CASSPFYRYSNQPQHF.

This clonotype was observed at least ten times. The chain couples TRBV28 to TRBJ1-6; D ambiguous. The length of the CDR3 is 15 residues. Germline loops: CDR1 MDHEN, CDR2 SYDVKM. V shed 2 bases and J shed 7 bases, with 12 bases lying between them. CDR3 nucleotide sequence: TGTGCCAGCAGTTTACTGCCGGGTATGAATTCACCCCTCCACTTT. Its translation: CASSLLPGMNSPLHF.